This is a list of T cell receptor beta chains from one sample in a study of T-cell reconstitution after alpha-beta-depleted transplantation in children. TCRdb used MiXCR to reprocess the PCR reads, holding one entry per CDR3 protein. The sample has approximately 1,000,000 distinct CDR3 sequences; about 26% are singletons. The material was PBMCs, mostly from graft donor cells, obtained 360 days after TCRalphabeta/CD19-depleted stem cell transplant. The receptors derive from a boy in the first two years of life who had a stem cell transplant for SCID, so the T cells may come from the graft donor. Both conserved end residues are part of each CDR3. D genes are given only for firm matches. Clone size is shown for a subset of rows, as once, few, many or a class of expanded clone.

abundance: few
v_gene: TRBV6-1
j_gene: TRBJ1-4
d_gene: TRBD1
CDR3nt: TGTGCCAGCAGAGCAGGGGGACATCGGAATGAAAAACTGTTTTTT
CDR3aa: CASRAGGHRNEKLFF

abundance: many
v_gene: TRBV6-2/TRBV6-3
j_gene: TRBJ2-4
d_gene: .
CDR3nt: TGTGCCAGCAGTTACCCCCGGCCAGAAAACATTCAGTACTTC
CDR3aa: CASSYPRPENIQYF

abundance: few
v_gene: TRBV5-1
j_gene: TRBJ1-5
d_gene: .
CDR3nt: TGCGCCAGCAGCACAACAGGTCCCCCTCAGCCCCAGCATTTT
CDR3aa: CASSTTGPPQPQHF

abundance: .
v_gene: TRBV10-3
j_gene: TRBJ2-5
d_gene: .
CDR3nt: TGTGCCATCAGTCCGGGAACTCAAGAGACCCAGTACTTC
CDR3aa: CAISPGTQETQYF

abundance: few
v_gene: TRBV5-1
j_gene: TRBJ2-5
d_gene: TRBD2
CDR3nt: TGCGCCAGCAGCTTAGCGGGGGGCATCTACAGTCAAGAGACCCAGTACTTC
CDR3aa: CASSLAGGIYSQETQYF

abundance: .
v_gene: TRBV7-2
j_gene: TRBJ1-1
d_gene: TRBD1
CDR3nt: TGTGCCAGCAGCCAATCCAGGGGGCAGGACACTGAAGCTTTCTTT
CDR3aa: CASSQSRGQDTEAFF

abundance: .
v_gene: TRBV20-1
j_gene: TRBJ2-3
d_gene: TRBD2
CDR3nt: TGCAGTGCTAGAGGGGGAGGAGCGGGGGAAGATACGCAGTATTTT
CDR3aa: CSARGGGAGEDTQYF

abundance: .
v_gene: TRBV2
j_gene: TRBJ1-1
d_gene: .
CDR3nt: TGTGCCAGCCTGGTGGCGTCAAGGGATAACGCTGAAGCTTTCTTT
CDR3aa: CASLVASRDNAEAFF

abundance: .
v_gene: TRBV20-1
j_gene: TRBJ1-3
d_gene: .
CDR3nt: TGCAGTGCTAGAAGAGGGCCCTCTGGAAACACCATATATTTT
CDR3aa: CSARRGPSGNTIYF

abundance: .
v_gene: TRBV6-1
j_gene: TRBJ1-1
d_gene: .
CDR3nt: TGTGCCAGCAGTGACCCCAGGGGAAGGACTGAAGCTTTCTTT
CDR3aa: CASSDPRGRTEAFF

abundance: .
v_gene: TRBV5-1
j_gene: TRBJ2-7
d_gene: .
CDR3nt: TGCGCCAGCAGCTTGGCCCCGGTGGGGAACGAGCAGTACTTC
CDR3aa: CASSLAPVGNEQYF

abundance: few
v_gene: TRBV20-1
j_gene: TRBJ2-3
d_gene: TRBD1
CDR3nt: TGCAGTGCTAGAGATCTAAGGGGGCGAGAGGTTACGCAGTATTTT
CDR3aa: CSARDLRGREVTQYF

abundance: .
v_gene: TRBV28
j_gene: TRBJ1-5
d_gene: .
CDR3nt: TGTGCCAGCAGTTCCGTAGATGACAGGCGGAATCAGCCCCAGCATTTT
CDR3aa: CASSSVDDRRNQPQHF

abundance: .
v_gene: TRBV5-1
j_gene: TRBJ2-5
d_gene: TRBD2
CDR3nt: TGCGCCAGCAGCTGGGGACTAGCGGGGCGACAAGAGACCCAGTACTTC
CDR3aa: CASSWGLAGRQETQYF

abundance: .
v_gene: TRBV6-1
j_gene: TRBJ1-2
d_gene: .
CDR3nt: TGTGCCAGCAGGAACAGGGTATCTAACTATGGCTACACCTTC
CDR3aa: CASRNRVSNYGYTF

abundance: .
v_gene: TRBV7-9
j_gene: TRBJ2-3
d_gene: TRBD2
CDR3nt: TGTGCCAGCAGCTCAGGGACTAGCGGCCCCACAGATACGCAGTATTTT
CDR3aa: CASSSGTSGPTDTQYF

abundance: .
v_gene: TRBV7-6
j_gene: TRBJ1-3
d_gene: TRBD1
CDR3nt: TGTGCCAGCAGCTGGGACAGGGCTGGAAACACCATATATTTT
CDR3aa: CASSWDRAGNTIYF

abundance: .
v_gene: TRBV4-2
j_gene: TRBJ2-7
d_gene: .
CDR3nt: TGTGCCAGCAGCCAAGAGGGAAACTACGAGCAGTACTTC
CDR3aa: CASSQEGNYEQYF

abundance: .
v_gene: TRBV12-3/TRBV12-4
j_gene: TRBJ2-7
d_gene: TRBD1
CDR3nt: TGTGCCAGCAGCTCCAGGGGGAACTACGAGCAGTACTTC
CDR3aa: CASSSRGNYEQYF

abundance: many
v_gene: TRBV7-3
j_gene: TRBJ2-3
d_gene: .
CDR3nt: TGTGCCAGCAGCTTAAGGGCCGGCACAGATACGCAGTATTTT
CDR3aa: CASSLRAGTDTQYF